Presented here are 7 T cell receptor beta chains from one specimen sequenced in a study of cytomegalovirus exposure and HLA in healthy donors (dated by TCRdb to between 2016 and 2019). Library creation used the immunoSEQ multiplex PCR assay. The multiplex PCR relied on a mix of 60 forward primers for TCR Vbeta segments and 13 reverse primers for TCR Jbeta segments. TCRdb took this table from immuneACCESS and kept in-frame rearrangements with V and J called. Such tables lack part of the clones; where checked against another copy, unresolved V genes explain under half of the gap, and the rest is unexplained. The table for this sample records fewer than 75,000 clones. More than 15% of the sample is taken by the ten largest. Sequencing input: PBMCs. The receptor set was obtained from a boy younger than 18 in good health and CMV-seronegative.

This chain uses TRBV29-1 with TRBJ2-3, with D unresolved. CDR1 is SQVTM and CDR2 is ANQGSEA in the germline V gene. Trimming took 7 bases from V and 1 from J, leaving 9 bases between them. The CDR3 is made up of 12 amino acids. The CDR3 is CSEQPGTDTQYF. DNA of the CDR3: TGCAGCGAGCAACCGGGCACAGATACGCAGTATTTT.

CDR3: CASSPPDRASGYTF. The CDR3 DNA is TGTGCCAGCTCACCACCGGACAGGGCGTCGGGCTACACCTTC. V and J are TRBV18 and TRBJ1-2; 8 bases are a match to TRBD1. V dropped 0 bases and J dropped 8; count of bases not matched to a gene: 5. This CDR3 contains 14 residues. Germline-derived CDR1 and CDR2 are KGHSH and LQKENI.

V is TRBV27 and J is TRBJ1-2, with D possibly matching TRBD1 (5 bases). The V end lost 2 bases, the J end lost 7 bases, and 11 bases lay between the germline ends. Per the germline V gene, CDR1 is MNHEY and CDR2 is SMNVEV (reference sequence). The CDR3 loop spans 13 amino acids. The CDR3 loop reads CASSLGTHGGYTF. CDR3 in DNA: TGTGCCAGCAGTTTAGGGACTCATGGTGGCTACACCTTC.

V usage is TRBV5-6 and J usage is TRBJ1-1; TRBD1 matches 7 bases. This CDR3 spans 14 amino acids. V was pared by 4 bases and J by 4 bases, with 7 bases of the junction left unmatched. Per the germline V gene, CDR1 is SGHDT and CDR2 is YYEEEE. The CDR3 DNA reads as TGTGCCAGCAGCCCACAGGGGCGAGGCACTGAAGCTTTCTTT. Its protein is CASSPQGRGTEAFF. Full variable domain (rest looked up from reference TRBV5-6 and TRBJ1-1): DAGVTQSPTHLIKTRGQQVTLRCSPKSGHDTVSWYQQALGQGPQFIFQYYEEEERQRGNFPDRFSGHQFPNYSSELNVNALLLGDSALYLCASSPQGRGTEAFFGQGTRLTVV.

The CDR3 sequence: CAWTPPTGTRTYTF. The CDR3 DNA is TGTGCCTGGACGCCCCCGACAGGGACGAGAACCTACACCTTC. V and J are TRBV30 and TRBJ1-2, with 7 bases fitting TRBD1. The trim removed 4 bases at V and 10 bases at J, leaving 15 bases unmatched. Germline V gene data show CDR1 as GTSNPN and CDR2 as SVGIG (reference sequence). This CDR3 has 14 amino acids.

This chain connects TRBV5-4 to TRBJ2-5; 8 nucleotides agree with TRBD1. V was clipped by 3 bases and J by 2 bases; unmatched bases: 3. The CDR3 is made up of 14 amino acids. Germline CDR1 is SGHNT and CDR2 is YYREEE (reference sequence). The CDR3 region is CASSSTGVQETQYF. CDR3 nucleotide sequence: TGTGCCAGCAGCTCGACAGGGGTTCAAGAGACCCAGTACTTC.

The rearrangement uses TRBV11-2 and TRBJ1-1; no clear D. V dropped 5 bases and J dropped 0 bases, with 7 bases sitting between them. CDR1 and CDR2 (germline): SGHAT, FQNNGV. The CDR3 loop spans 13 amino acids. CDR3 nucleotides: TGTGCCAGCAGCATAAGCCTGAACACTGAAGCTTTCTTT. Translated, it gives CASSISLNTEAFF.